The source of this T cell receptor (beta chain) is a study of T cells in localized non-small cell lung cancer. The study, taken as a whole, reports: The highest T cell clonality was in uninvolved adjacent lung, above tumor.

The V gene's germline CDR1 is LGHNA and CDR2 YSLEER. The CDR3 runs 14 residues. V was pared by 4 bases and J by 6 bases, with 3 bases of the junction left unmatched. On this clone: Its specificity is not known.

Clones were read by immunoSEQ multiplex PCR, and TCRdb kept only the in-frame ones, dropping some. This table has 35,000 to 45,000 clones, 88% appearing once. This specimen consisted of peripheral blood, obtained before any cancer treatment. This chain uses TRBV4-3 with TRBJ1-2; TRBD1 matches 12 bases. This sequence was found in a female donor older than 55 with stage I squamous cell lung carcinoma. In DNA, the CDR3 is TGCGCCAGCAGCCTGGGGACAGGGGGCCATGGCTACACCTTC. This gives the protein CASSLGTGGHGYTF.